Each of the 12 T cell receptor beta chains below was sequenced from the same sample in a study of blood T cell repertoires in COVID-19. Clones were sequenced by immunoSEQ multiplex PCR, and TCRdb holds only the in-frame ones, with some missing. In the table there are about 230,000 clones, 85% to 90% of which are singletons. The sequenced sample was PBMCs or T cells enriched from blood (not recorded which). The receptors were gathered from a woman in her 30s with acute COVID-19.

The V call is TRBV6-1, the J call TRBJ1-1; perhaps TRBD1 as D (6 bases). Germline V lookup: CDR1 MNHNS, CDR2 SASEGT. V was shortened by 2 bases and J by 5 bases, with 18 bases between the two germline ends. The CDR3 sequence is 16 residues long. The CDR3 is CASSEYRVGSGTEAFF. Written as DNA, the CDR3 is TGTGCCAGCAGTGAATACAGGGTAGGGAGTGGGACTGAAGCTTTCTTT.

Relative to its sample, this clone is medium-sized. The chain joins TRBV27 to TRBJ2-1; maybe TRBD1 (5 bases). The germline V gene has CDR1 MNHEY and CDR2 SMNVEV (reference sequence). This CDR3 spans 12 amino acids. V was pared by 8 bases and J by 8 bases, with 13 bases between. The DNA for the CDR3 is TGTGCCAGCCAGGGCCTCATCGATGAGCAGTTCTTC. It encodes CASQGLIDEQFF.

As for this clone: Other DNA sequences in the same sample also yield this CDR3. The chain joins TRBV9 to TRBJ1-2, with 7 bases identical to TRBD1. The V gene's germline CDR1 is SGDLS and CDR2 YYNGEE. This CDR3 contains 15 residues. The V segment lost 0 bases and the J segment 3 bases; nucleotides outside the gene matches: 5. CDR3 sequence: CASSVAPGGDYGYTF. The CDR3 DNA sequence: TGTGCCAGCAGCGTAGCTCCAGGGGGTGACTATGGCTACACCTTC.

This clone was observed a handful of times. The CDR3 bases are TGCGCCAGCAGCTTACTACAGGGAACGAACACTGAAGCTTTCTTT. This gives the protein CASSLLQGTNTEAFF. The J gene is TRBJ1-1, the V gene TRBV5-1, with D possibly TRBD1 on 6 matching bases. CDR1 and CDR2 from the germline V gene are SGHRS and YFSETQ. This CDR3 region has 15 residues. Deletions cut 2 bases from V and 1 base from J, with 12 bases between.

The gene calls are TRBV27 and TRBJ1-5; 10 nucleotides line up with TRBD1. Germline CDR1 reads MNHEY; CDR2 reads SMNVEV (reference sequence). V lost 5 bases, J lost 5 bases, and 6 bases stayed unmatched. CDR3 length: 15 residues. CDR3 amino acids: CASSVTGGTHQPQHF. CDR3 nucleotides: TGTGCCAGCAGTGTGACAGGGGGCACCCATCAGCCCCAGCATTTT.

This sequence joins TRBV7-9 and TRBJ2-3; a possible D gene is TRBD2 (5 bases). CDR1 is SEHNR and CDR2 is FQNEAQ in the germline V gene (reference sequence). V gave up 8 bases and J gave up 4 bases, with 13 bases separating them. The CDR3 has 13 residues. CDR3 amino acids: CASERGWSDTQYF. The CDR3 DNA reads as TGTGCCAGCGAGCGCGGGTGGTCAGATACGCAGTATTTT. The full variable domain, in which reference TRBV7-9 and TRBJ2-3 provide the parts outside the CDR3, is DTGVSQNPRHKITKRGQNVTFRCDPISEHNRLYWYRQTLGQGPEFLTYFQNEAQLEKSRLLSDRFSAERPKGSFSTLEIQRTEQGDSAMYLCASERGWSDTQYFGPGTRLTVL.

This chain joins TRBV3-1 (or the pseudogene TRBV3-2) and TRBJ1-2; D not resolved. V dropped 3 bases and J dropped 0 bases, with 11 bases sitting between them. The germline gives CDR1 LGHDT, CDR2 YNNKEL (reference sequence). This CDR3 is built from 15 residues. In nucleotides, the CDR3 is TGTGCCAGCAGCCAGGAAGGACTGGCTAACTATGGCTACACCTTC. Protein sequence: CASSQEGLANYGYTF.

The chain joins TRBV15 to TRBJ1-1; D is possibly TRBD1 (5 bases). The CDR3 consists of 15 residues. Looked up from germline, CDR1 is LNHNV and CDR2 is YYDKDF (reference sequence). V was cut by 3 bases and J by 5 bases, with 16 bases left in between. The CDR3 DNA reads TGTGCCACCAGCAGGTTCGGGGGGGGAGGGACTGAAGCTTTCTTT. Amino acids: CATSRFGGGGTEAFF.

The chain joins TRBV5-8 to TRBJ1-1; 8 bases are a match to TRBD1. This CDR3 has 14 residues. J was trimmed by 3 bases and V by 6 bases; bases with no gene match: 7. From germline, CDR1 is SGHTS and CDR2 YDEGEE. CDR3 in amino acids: CASTGQGAHTEAFF. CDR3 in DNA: TGTGCCAGCACAGGCCAGGGGGCACACACTGAAGCTTTCTTT.

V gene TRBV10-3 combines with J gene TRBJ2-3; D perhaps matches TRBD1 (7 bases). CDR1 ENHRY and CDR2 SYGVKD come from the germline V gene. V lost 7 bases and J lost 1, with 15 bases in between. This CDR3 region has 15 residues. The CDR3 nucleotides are TGTGCCATCACCCACAGGGGAGGTGGCACAGATACGCAGTATTTT. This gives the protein CAITHRGGGTDTQYF.

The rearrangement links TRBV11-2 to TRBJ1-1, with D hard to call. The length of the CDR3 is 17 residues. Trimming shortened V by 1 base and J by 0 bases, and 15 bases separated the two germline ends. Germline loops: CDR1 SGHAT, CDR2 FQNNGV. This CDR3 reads CASSLGWPSTMNTEAFF. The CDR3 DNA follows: TGTGCCAGCAGCTTAGGGTGGCCCTCAACAATGAACACTGAAGCTTTCTTT.

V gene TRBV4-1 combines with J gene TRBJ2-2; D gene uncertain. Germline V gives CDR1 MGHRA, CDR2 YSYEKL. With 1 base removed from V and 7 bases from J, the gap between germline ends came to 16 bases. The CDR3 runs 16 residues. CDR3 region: CASSQADLVQVGELFF. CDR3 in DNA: TGCGCCAGCAGCCAAGCCGATTTAGTTCAGGTCGGGGAGCTGTTTTTT.